This T cell receptor (beta chain) appears in the sequencing data of a study of blood T cell repertoires in COVID-19. For recovered donors of Cohort 3, there were two negative PCRs, clearance, or symptom resolution. How the authors handled the data: Nucleated cell number was recorded as an estimate derived from reference gene primer amplification. Assay: immunoSEQ multiplex PCR; the TCRdb copy retains only in-frame clones and omits some. That table supplies the V and J calls and clone size; D and trimming were determined from the DNA. The sample records hundreds of thousands of clones, around 89% being singletons. The sequence came from a woman in her fifties or sixties who had recovered from COVID-19. Specimen: PBMCs or T cells enriched from blood (not recorded which).

CDR3 protein: CASSLGRVSQYF. DNA for the CDR3: TGTGCCAGCAGTTTGGGGAGGGTTTCCCAGTATTTT. The rearrangement joins TRBV28 to TRBJ2-3; TRBD2 agrees at 7 bases. In germline, CDR1 is MDHEN, CDR2 SYDVKM. The CDR3 consists of 12 residues. V lost 3 bases and J lost 12; bases outside the gene matches: 6.